The source of this TCR beta chain is a study of graft-versus-host responses after intestinal transplantation. Whole-study results and caveats: Detection of GvH clones occurred in recipient marrow, and some had their first appearance in ileum or blood.

This CDR3 contains 15 residues. The germline gives CDR1 SGHAT, CDR2 FQNNGV. Losses at the gene ends were 6 bases for V and 1 base for J; bases not matched to a gene: 4. Some clones are missing from TCRdb's copy, which holds only in-frame ones; the method was immunoSEQ multiplex PCR. The sample contains about 57,000 clones, 80% to 90% of which appear only once. Points on this clone: Antigen: not known.

The receptor's source is a human patient who received an intestinal transplant, so some T cells may come from the graft donor. The V gene is TRBV11-2, the J gene TRBJ2-5; 11 bases line up with TRBD2. Sequencing was performed on PBMCs, taken 26 days after transplant. CDR3 amino acids: CASSRLAGTQETQYF. For the CDR3, the DNA is TGTGCCAGCAGTCGACTAGCGGGAACCCAAGAGACCCAGTACTTC.